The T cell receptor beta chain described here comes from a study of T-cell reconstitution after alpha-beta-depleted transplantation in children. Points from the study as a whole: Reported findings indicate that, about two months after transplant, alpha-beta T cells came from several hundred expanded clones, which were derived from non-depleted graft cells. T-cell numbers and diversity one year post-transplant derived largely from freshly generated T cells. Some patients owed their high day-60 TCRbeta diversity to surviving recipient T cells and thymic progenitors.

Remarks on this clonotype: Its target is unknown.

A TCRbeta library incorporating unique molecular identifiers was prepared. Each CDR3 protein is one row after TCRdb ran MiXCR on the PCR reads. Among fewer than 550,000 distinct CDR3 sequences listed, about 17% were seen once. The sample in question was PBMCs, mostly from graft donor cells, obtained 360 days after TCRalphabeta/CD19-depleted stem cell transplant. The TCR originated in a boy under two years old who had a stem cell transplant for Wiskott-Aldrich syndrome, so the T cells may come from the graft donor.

The CDR3 sequence: CASRDRTEAFF. Written as DNA, the CDR3 is TGTGCCAGCAGGGACCGTACTGAAGCTTTCTTT. The gene calls are TRBV6-2 or TRBV6-3 and TRBJ1-1; D is unclear. The CDR3 is 11 residues long. V lost 6 bases, J lost 5 bases, and 7 bases lay in between. CDR1 is MNHEY and CDR2 is SVGEGT in the germline V gene.